This T cell receptor (beta chain) was observed in a study of cytomegalovirus exposure and HLA in healthy donors. Broader study findings: Three chains tied to CMV proved CMV antigen-specific in vitro.

The V end lost 0 bases, the J end lost 5 bases, and 8 bases lay between the germline ends. This CDR3 comprises 13 residues. From germline, CDR1 is GTSNPN and CDR2 SVGIG (reference sequence). Sequencing used immunoSEQ multiplex PCR; TCRdb keeps in-frame clones, though not all of them. Among 220,000 or so clones listed, about 93% were seen once. In this sample, this clone turned up once. The antigen remains unidentified. The clonotype comes from a woman aged 18-30 years in good health and CMV-seronegative. The J gene is TRBJ1-5, the V gene TRBV30; D uncertain. The sequenced sample was PBMCs. The CDR3 sequence is CAWSVLEDQPQHF. The CDR3 region has the DNA TGTGCCTGGAGTGTACTTGAGGATCAGCCCCAGCATTTT.